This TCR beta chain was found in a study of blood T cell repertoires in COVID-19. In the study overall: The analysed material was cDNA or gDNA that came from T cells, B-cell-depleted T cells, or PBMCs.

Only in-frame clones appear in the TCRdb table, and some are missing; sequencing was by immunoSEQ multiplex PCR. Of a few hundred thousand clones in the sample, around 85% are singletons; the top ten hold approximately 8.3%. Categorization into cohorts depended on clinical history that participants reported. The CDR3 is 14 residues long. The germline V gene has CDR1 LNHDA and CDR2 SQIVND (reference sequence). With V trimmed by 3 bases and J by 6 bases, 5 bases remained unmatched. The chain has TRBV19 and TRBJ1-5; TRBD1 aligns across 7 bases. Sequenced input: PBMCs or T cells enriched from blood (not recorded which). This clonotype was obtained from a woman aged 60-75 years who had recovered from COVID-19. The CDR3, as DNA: TGTGCCAGTAGTATTGACAGGGACGTTCAGCCCCAGCATTTT. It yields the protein CASSIDRDVQPQHF. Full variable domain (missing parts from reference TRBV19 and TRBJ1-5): DGGITQSPKYLFRKEGQNVTLSCEQNLNHDAMYWYRQDPGQGLRLIYYSQIVNDFQKGDIAEGYSVSREKKESFPLTVTSAQKNPTAFYLCASSIDRDVQPQHFGDGTRLSIL.